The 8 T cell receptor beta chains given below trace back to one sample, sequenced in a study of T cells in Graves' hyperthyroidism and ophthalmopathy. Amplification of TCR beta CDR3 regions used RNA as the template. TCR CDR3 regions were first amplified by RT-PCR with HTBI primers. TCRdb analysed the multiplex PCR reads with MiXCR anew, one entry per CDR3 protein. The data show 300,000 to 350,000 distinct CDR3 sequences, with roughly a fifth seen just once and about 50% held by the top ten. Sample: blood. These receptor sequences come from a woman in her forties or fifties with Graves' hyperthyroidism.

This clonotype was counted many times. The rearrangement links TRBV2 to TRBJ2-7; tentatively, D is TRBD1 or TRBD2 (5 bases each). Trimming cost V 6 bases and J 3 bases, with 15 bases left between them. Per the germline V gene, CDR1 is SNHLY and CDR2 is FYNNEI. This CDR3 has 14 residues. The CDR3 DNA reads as TGTGCCAGCAGGACCGGGACCGTGAACTACGAGCAGTACTTC. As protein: CASRTGTVNYEQYF.

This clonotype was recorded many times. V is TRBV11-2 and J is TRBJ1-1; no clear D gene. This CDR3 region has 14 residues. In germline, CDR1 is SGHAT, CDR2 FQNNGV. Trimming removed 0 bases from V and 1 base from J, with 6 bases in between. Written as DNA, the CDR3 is TGTGCCAGCAGCTTAGAGTTCAAGAACACTGAAGCTTTCTTT. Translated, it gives CASSLEFKNTEAFF.

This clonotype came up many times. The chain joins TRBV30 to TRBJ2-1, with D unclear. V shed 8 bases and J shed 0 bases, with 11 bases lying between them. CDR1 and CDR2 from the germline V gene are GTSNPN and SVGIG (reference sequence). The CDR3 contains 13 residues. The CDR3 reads CAHGWGSYNEQFF. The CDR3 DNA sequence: TGTGCCCATGGATGGGGCTCCTACAATGAGCAGTTCTTC.

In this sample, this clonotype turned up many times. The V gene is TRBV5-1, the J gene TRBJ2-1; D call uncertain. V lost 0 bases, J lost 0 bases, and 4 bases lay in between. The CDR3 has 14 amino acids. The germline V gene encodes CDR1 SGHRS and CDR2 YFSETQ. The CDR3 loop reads CASSLDSSYNEQFF. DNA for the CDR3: TGCGCCAGCAGCTTGGACAGCTCCTACAATGAGCAGTTCTTC. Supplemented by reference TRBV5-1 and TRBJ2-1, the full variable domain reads KAGVTQTPRYLIKTRGQQVTLSCSPISGHRSVSWYQQTPGQGLQFLFEYFSETQRNKGNFPGRFSGRQFSNSRSEMNVSTLELGDSALYLCASSLDSSYNEQFFGPGTRLTVL.

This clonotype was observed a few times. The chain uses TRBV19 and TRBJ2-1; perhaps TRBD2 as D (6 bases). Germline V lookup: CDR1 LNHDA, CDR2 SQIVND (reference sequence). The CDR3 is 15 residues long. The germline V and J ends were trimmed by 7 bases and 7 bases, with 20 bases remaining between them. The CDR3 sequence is CASTLRGGMRNEQFF. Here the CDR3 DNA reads TGTGCCAGTACCCTTAGGGGCGGGATGAGGAATGAGCAGTTCTTC. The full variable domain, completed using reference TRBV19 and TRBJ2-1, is DGGITQSPKYLFRKEGQNVTLSCEQNLNHDAMYWYRQDPGQGLRLIYYSQIVNDFQKGDIAEGYSVSREKKESFPLTVTSAQKNPTAFYLCASTLRGGMRNEQFFGPGTRLTVL.

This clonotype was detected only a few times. CDR3 in DNA: TGTGCCAGCAACATCAGGGAGTTGCATCAGCCCCAGCATTTT. Its protein product is CASNIRELHQPQHF. The rearrangement links TRBV12-3 or TRBV12-4 to TRBJ1-5; possibly TRBD1 for D (5 bases). This CDR3 region has 14 residues. Trimming took off 7 bases at V and 5 bases at J, with 15 bases between the two ends.

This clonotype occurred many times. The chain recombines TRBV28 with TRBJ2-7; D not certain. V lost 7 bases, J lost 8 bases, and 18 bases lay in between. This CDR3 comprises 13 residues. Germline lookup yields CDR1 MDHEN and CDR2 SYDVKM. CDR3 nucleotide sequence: TGTGCCAGCACCCAGTCCGGCCCCCGAAAGCAGTACTTC. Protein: CASTQSGPRKQYF.

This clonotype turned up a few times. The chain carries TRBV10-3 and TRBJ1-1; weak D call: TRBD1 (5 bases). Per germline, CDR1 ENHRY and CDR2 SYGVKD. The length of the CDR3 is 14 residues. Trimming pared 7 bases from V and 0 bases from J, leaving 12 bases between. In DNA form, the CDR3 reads TGTGCCATCAAACCAGGGAACATGAACACTGAAGCTTTCTTT. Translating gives CAIKPGNMNTEAFF.